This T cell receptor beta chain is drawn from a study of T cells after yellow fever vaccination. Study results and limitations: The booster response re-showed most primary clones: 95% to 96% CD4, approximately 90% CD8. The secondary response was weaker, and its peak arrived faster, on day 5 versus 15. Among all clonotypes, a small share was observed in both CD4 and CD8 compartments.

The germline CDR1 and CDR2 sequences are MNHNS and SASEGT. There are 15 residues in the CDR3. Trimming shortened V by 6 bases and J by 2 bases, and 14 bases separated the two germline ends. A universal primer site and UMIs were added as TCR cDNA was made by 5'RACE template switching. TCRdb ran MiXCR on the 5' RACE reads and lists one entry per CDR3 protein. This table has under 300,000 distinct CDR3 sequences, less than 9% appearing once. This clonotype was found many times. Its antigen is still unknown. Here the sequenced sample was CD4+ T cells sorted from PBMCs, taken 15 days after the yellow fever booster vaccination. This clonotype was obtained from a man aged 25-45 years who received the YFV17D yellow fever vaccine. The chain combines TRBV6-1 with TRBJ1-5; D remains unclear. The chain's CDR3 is CASSPEDFGNQPQHF. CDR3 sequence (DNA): TGTGCCAGCAGCCCTGAGGATTTTGGCAATCAGCCCCAGCATTTT.